These T cell receptor beta chains were read from a single sample in a study of T cell changes during pregnancy in multiple sclerosis. Profiled with immunoSEQ multiplex PCR; TCRdb holds only in-frame clones, not every one. The sample comprises about 94,000 clones, roughly 94% of which are singletons, and roughly 0.81% rests with the top ten. This sample comprised peripheral blood, obtained in the third trimester of pregnancy. The source is a female donor with multiple sclerosis, enrolled in a pregnancy study. Both conserved end residues are part of each CDR3. Each record gives: D gene, clone size, J gene, CDR3 length, V gene, CDR3 protein, CDR3 DNA. D genes are given only for firm matches. A clone size is listed for some rows: how often the clone was seen (once, few, many), or a class if it is expanded.

NA | NA | TRBJ2-1 | 14 | TRBV11-2 | CASSLLNNYNEQFF | TGTGCCAGCAGCTTATTAAACAACTACAATGAGCAGTTCTTC
NA | few | TRBJ1-2 | 12 | TRBV7-9 | CASSLGGDGYTF | TGTGCCAGCAGCTTAGGCGGGGACGGCTACACCTTC
NA | NA | TRBJ1-5 | 13 | TRBV27 | CASSLSVNQPQHF | TGTGCCAGCAGTTTGTCCGTCAATCAGCCCCAGCATTTT
NA | NA | TRBJ1-2 | 13 | TRBV7-9 | CASSEDSPDGYTF | TGTGCCAGCAGCGAGGACTCGCCGGATGGCTACACCTTC
TRBD2 | NA | TRBJ2-7 | 12 | TRBV2 | CASSRLAREQYF | TGTGCCAGCAGTCGACTAGCGCGCGAGCAGTACTTC
TRBD1 | NA | TRBJ2-7 | 16 | TRBV27 | CASSLSAPGTGYEQYF | TGTGCCAGCAGTTTATCCGCACCCGGGACAGGGTACGAGCAGTACTTC
NA | NA | TRBJ2-2 | 17 | TRBV7-9 | CASSLAEHYEAAGELFF | TGTGCCAGCAGCTTAGCGGAGCACTACGAAGCGGCCGGGGAGCTGTTTTTT
NA | NA | TRBJ1-1 | 15 | TRBV14 | CASSPYMGWNTEAFF | TGTGCCAGCAGCCCCTACATGGGCTGGAACACTGAAGCTTTCTTT
TRBD2 | NA | TRBJ2-1 | 19 | TRBV12-5 | CASGLVGLAGEDSYNEQFF | TGTGCTAGTGGTTTGGTAGGACTAGCGGGAGAGGACTCCTACAATGAGCAGTTCTTC
TRBD1 | NA | TRBJ1-5 | 18 | TRBV28 | CASSKNTGGGVRNQPQHF | TGTGCCAGCAGTAAAAATACAGGGGGGGGAGTGCGCAATCAGCCCCAGCATTTT
NA | NA | TRBJ1-1 | 14 | TRBV27 | CASSSPGEGTEAFF | TGTGCCAGCAGCAGCCCCGGGGAAGGCACTGAAGCTTTCTTT
TRBD1 | NA | TRBJ2-7 | 15 | TRBV5-4 | CASSYSGTGWYEQYF | TGTGCCAGCAGCTACTCCGGGACAGGGTGGTACGAGCAGTACTTC
NA | NA | TRBJ2-4 | 14 | TRBV9 | CASSVGGESGIQYF | TGTGCCAGCAGCGTAGGGGGGGAAAGCGGCATTCAGTACTTC
TRBD2 | NA | TRBJ2-4 | 17 | TRBV11-2 | CASSLDAGTSRSNIQYF | TGTGCCAGCAGCTTAGACGCCGGGACTAGCCGTTCAAACATTCAGTACTTC
TRBD2 | NA | TRBJ2-7 | 11 | TRBV10-1 | CASSAGGEQYF | TGCGCCAGCAGTGCGGGGGGCGAGCAGTACTTC
TRBD1 | once | TRBJ2-1 | 16 | TRBV27 | CASSYLRDSQYNEQFF | TGTGCCAGCAGTTACCTCCGGGACAGTCAGTACAATGAGCAGTTCTTC
NA | NA | TRBJ2-1 | 13 | TRBV19 | CASRMGLYNEQFF | TGTGCCAGTAGAATGGGACTTTACAATGAGCAGTTCTTC
TRBD1 | NA | TRBJ2-1 | 15 | TRBV5-1 | CASSMDRGLYDEQFF | TGCGCCAGCAGCATGGACAGGGGGCTCTACGATGAGCAGTTCTTC
TRBD2 | NA | TRBJ2-1 | 13 | TRBV29-1 | CSVEGASGSYYFF | TGCAGCGTTGAAGGCGCTAGCGGGAGTTACTACTTCTTC
TRBD2 | NA | TRBJ2-2 | 18 | TRBV7-9 | CASSRRTSGGTNTGELFF | TGTGCCAGCAGCCGAAGGACTAGCGGGGGTACGAACACCGGGGAGCTGTTTTTT
NA | NA | TRBJ2-6 | 16 | TRBV25-1 | CASSEQGGSGANVLTF | TGTGCCAGCAGTGAACAGGGAGGCTCTGGGGCCAACGTCCTGACTTTC
NA | NA | TRBJ2-1 | 16 | TRBV19 | CASTPMRGGPHNEQFF | TGTGCCAGTACCCCGATGAGGGGGGGCCCCCACAATGAGCAGTTCTTC
NA | NA | TRBJ2-7 | 14 | TRBV7-9 | CASSGIRGTYEQYF | TGTGCCAGCAGCGGTATTCGGGGAACCTACGAGCAGTACTTC
TRBD2 | NA | TRBJ2-3 | 17 | TRBV7-2 | CASSLGGAGGVGDTQYF | TGTGCCAGCAGCTTAGGGGGGGCGGGAGGAGTTGGAGATACGCAGTATTTT
TRBD2 | once | TRBJ2-1 | 17 | TRBV19 | CASRIIGLAGGYNEQFF | TGTGCCAGTAGAATTATCGGACTAGCGGGAGGGTACAATGAGCAGTTCTTC
TRBD2 | once | TRBJ2-1 | 16 | TRBV7-9 | CASSETSGRDYNEQFF | TGTGCCAGCAGCGAAACTAGCGGGAGGGACTACAATGAGCAGTTCTTC
NA | NA | TRBJ1-5 | 13 | TRBV18 | CASARAGDQPQHF | TGTGCCAGCGCTCGAGCGGGCGATCAGCCCCAGCATTTT
NA | NA | TRBJ2-2 | 14 | TRBV15 | CATSSQLGPGELFF | TGTGCCACCAGCAGTCAACTGGGGCCCGGGGAGCTGTTTTTT
TRBD2 | NA | TRBJ2-3 | 16 | TRBV11-2 | CASSFTSGLVTDTQYF | TGTGCCAGCAGCTTCACTAGCGGACTAGTCACAGATACGCAGTATTTT
TRBD1 | once | TRBJ2-1 | 17 | TRBV5-5 | CASSVKLDRGSYNEQFF | TGTGCCAGCAGCGTGAAATTGGACAGGGGGAGCTACAATGAGCAGTTCTTC
NA | once | TRBJ1-1 | 11 | TRBV20-1 | CSARGSQDAFF | TGCAGTGCTCGCGGGAGTCAGGACGCTTTCTTT
NA | once | TRBJ2-7 | 14 | TRBV7-6 | CASSGGRTTYEQYF | TGTGCCAGCAGCGGGGGGAGGACGACCTACGAGCAGTACTTC
NA | once | TRBJ2-7 | 12 | TRBV28 | CASKVGGYEQYF | TGTGCCAGCAAGGTCGGAGGCTACGAGCAGTACTTC
NA | NA | TRBJ2-7 | 15 | TRBV5-5 | CASSLVAGPQGEQYF | TGTGCCAGCAGCTTGGTGGCAGGGCCACAGGGAGAGCAGTACTTC
TRBD2 | once | TRBJ2-1 | 16 | TRBV7-6 | CASSASPSGSSNEQFF | TGTGCCAGCAGCGCCAGTCCAAGCGGGAGCAGTAATGAGCAGTTCTTC
NA | NA | TRBJ2-1 | 15 | TRBV28 | CASSSPGYGNDEQFF | TGTGCCAGCAGTTCGCCGGGTTACGGGAACGATGAGCAGTTCTTC
TRBD2 | once | TRBJ2-3 | 15 | TRBV5-5 | CASSAVAGNTDTQYF | TGTGCCAGCAGCGCGGTAGCGGGAAACACAGATACGCAGTATTTT
NA | NA | TRBJ2-5 | 13 | TRBV19 | CASSVVDEGTQYF | TGTGCCAGTAGTGTGGTTGACGAGGGGACCCAGTACTTC
TRBD1 | NA | TRBJ2-1 | 15 | TRBV11-1 | CASSLRAGGFYEQFF | TGTGCCAGCAGCTTAAGGGCAGGGGGCTTTTATGAGCAGTTCTTC
TRBD2 | NA | TRBJ2-2 | 18 | TRBV10-2 | CASSELTGLADNTGELFF | TGCGCCAGCAGCGAGCTTACGGGACTAGCGGATAACACCGGGGAGCTGTTTTTT
NA | NA | TRBJ2-5 | 13 | TRBV7-9 | CASSFRQRETQYF | TGTGCCAGCAGTTTCAGACAGAGGGAGACCCAGTACTTC
TRBD2 | NA | TRBJ2-1 | 17 | TRBV23-1 | CASRGLAGGPFFYEQFF | TGCGCCAGCAGGGGACTAGCGGGAGGGCCGTTTTTTTATGAGCAGTTCTTC
NA | few | TRBJ1-1 | 13 | TRBV2 | CASSPTLNTEAFF | TGTGCCAGCAGTCCTACCTTGAACACTGAAGCTTTCTTT
NA | NA | TRBJ1-1 | 13 | TRBV7-3 | CASSLQGNTEAFF | TGTGCCAGCAGCTTACAGGGGAACACTGAAGCTTTCTTT
NA | NA | TRBJ1-1 | 18 | TRBV21-1 | CASSARDRGDPMNTEAFF | TGTGCCAGCAGCGCCAGGGACAGGGGGGACCCCATGAACACTGAAGCTTTCTTT
NA | NA | TRBJ1-5 | 14 | TRBV6-4 | CASMVGLKHQPQHF | TGTGCCAGCATGGTGGGACTCAAACATCAGCCCCAGCATTTT